This T cell receptor beta chain was captured by sequencing in a study of blood T cell repertoires in COVID-19. The method was immunoSEQ multiplex PCR; TCRdb's version includes in-frame clones alone and lacks a portion of them. The sample holds approximately 360,000 clones, around four fifths seen once. V was trimmed by 2 bases and J by 2 bases, leaving 16 bases between them. The germline CDR1 and CDR2 sequences are GTSNPN and SVGIG (reference sequence). The CDR3 runs to 15 residues. Individuals drawn from around 25 US areas were roughly 18 to 89 years old. Donors in Cohort 3 who had recovered were those with two negative PCRs, healthcare professional clearance, or resolution of their symptoms.

The specimen sequenced was PBMCs or T cells enriched from blood (not recorded which). The receptor was isolated from a woman between 45 and 65 years old who had recovered from COVID-19. The chain joins TRBV30 to TRBJ2-7; D is perhaps TRBD1 (6 bases). CDR3 residues: CAWSFPDSDPYEQYF. The CDR3 coding sequence is TGTGCCTGGAGTTTTCCGGACAGTGATCCCTACGAGCAGTACTTC. The whole variable domain, remainder taken from reference TRBV30 and TRBJ2-7, is SQTIHQWPATLVQPVGSPLSLECTVEGTSNPNLYWYRQAAGRGLQLLFYSVGIGQISSEVPQNLSASRPQDRQFILSSKKLLLSDSGFYLCAWSFPDSDPYEQYFGPGTRLTVT.